Reported below is one T cell receptor beta chain. The antigen remains unidentified. This record comes from a study of PD-1 blockade in classical Hodgkin lymphoma. Study results and limitations: By C4D1, CD4+ diversity increased significantly, especially in complete responders. TCR diversity at baseline was reported to be reduced in newly diagnosed patients relative to healthy donors. Undefined causes, possibly disease activity or prior therapy, underlie the repertoire differences.

The CDR3 covers 12 residues. V shed 1 base and J shed 1 base, with 2 bases lying between them. In germline, CDR1 is LGHNA, CDR2 YNFKEQ. Profiling relied on immunoSEQ multiplex PCR, and the TCRdb table lists in-frame clones only, not all of them. The sample holds about 15,000 clones, roughly nine tenths seen once. The time point: cycle 4 day 1 (C4D1), after about 6 weeks of nivolumab. All trial patients relapsed after autologous stem cell transplantation. PBMCs were thawed, and CD8+ T cells were then isolated from them by magnetic negative selection. Classification of best responses gave complete response, partial response or progressive disease.

The V gene is TRBV4-2, the J gene TRBJ2-7; D gene unclear. Sample: CD8+ T cells from blood, taken before the fourth cycle of nivolumab. This TCR was sampled from a human donor with classical Hodgkin lymphoma. CDR3 DNA: TGTGCCAGCAGCCAAGGGTCCTACGAGCAGTACTTC. Translating it yields CASSQGSYEQYF.